Below, 21 T cell receptor beta chains from the same sample are listed, as sequenced in a study of PD-1 blockade in classical Hodgkin lymphoma. Time point defined: cycle 4 day 1 (C4D1), after five to seven weeks of nivolumab. Each of the patients experienced relapse following autologous stem cell transplantation, and their brentuximab vedotin exposure differed. Here immunoSEQ multiplex PCR was the method, and the copy in TCRdb shows in-frame clones only, minus some. Of about 49,000 clones in the sample, roughly 90% are singletons; the top ten hold approximately 13%. The material sequenced was peripheral blood mononuclear cells (PBMCs), taken before the fourth cycle of nivolumab. The receptor set was obtained from a human donor with classical Hodgkin lymphoma.

The chain links TRBV7-2 to TRBJ1-2, with TRBD1 matching 8 bases. CDR1 is SGHTA and CDR2 is FQGNSA in the germline V gene. V lost 7 bases to trimming and J lost 7 bases; unmatched junction nucleotides: 11. The CDR3 is 14 amino acids. The CDR3 here is CASTYGQGIAGYTF. The CDR3, as DNA: TGTGCCAGCACTTACGGACAGGGCATCGCTGGCTACACCTTC.

CDR3 sequence reads: CASSLRPGMNTEAFF. Here the CDR3 DNA reads TGTGCCAGCAGCTTACGTCCAGGCATGAACACTGAAGCTTTCTTT. This rearrangement joins TRBV7-3 to TRBJ1-1; D unclear. CDR3 length: 15 amino acids. With 2 bases removed from V and 0 bases from J, the gap between germline ends came to 10 bases. CDR1 is SGHTA, CDR2 FQGTGA, per germline. The full variable domain, in which reference TRBV7-3 and TRBJ1-1 provide the parts outside the CDR3, is GAGVSQTPSNKVTEKGKYVELRCDPISGHTALYWYRQSLGQGPEFLIYFQGTGAADDSGLPNDRFFAVRPEGSVSTLKIQRTERGDSAVYLCASSLRPGMNTEAFFGQGTRLTVV.

The rearrangement joins TRBV30 to TRBJ2-7, with 12 bases lining up with TRBD1. V shed 4 bases, J shed 5 bases, and the junction held 9 bases outside the gene matches. From germline, CDR1 is GTSNPN and CDR2 SVGIG (reference sequence). The CDR3 has 15 residues. CDR3 nucleotides: TGTGCCTGGACGGGACAGGGGGCGATCAGAGACGAGCAGTACTTC. This codes for CAWTGQGAIRDEQYF.

V and J are TRBV7-3 and TRBJ2-2; 15 bases match TRBD2. Germline V gene data show CDR1 as SGHTA and CDR2 as FQGTGA. After removal of 4 bases from V and 5 bases from J, the junction contained 11 bases not matched to a gene. The CDR3 is made up of 19 amino acids. CDR3 protein: CASSSPGLAGGLGTGELFF. CDR3 bases: TGTGCCAGCAGCTCCCCGGGACTAGCGGGAGGCCTGGGGACCGGGGAGCTGTTTTTT.

The chain is built from TRBV5-1 and TRBJ2-7, with TRBD2 identical over 7 bases. This CDR3 region has 17 residues. The V gene end was trimmed by 0 bases and the J gene end by 2 bases; junction bases not matched to a gene: 11. Germline assignment: CDR1 SGHRS and CDR2 YFSETQ. Written as DNA, the CDR3 is TGCGCCAGCAGCTTGGGACTAAGGGACTACAGCACCTACGAGCAGTACTTC. Its translation is CASSLGLRDYSTYEQYF.

The chain has TRBV7-9 and TRBJ2-7; D is possibly TRBD1 (5 bases). V was shortened by 1 base and J by 6 bases, with 7 bases between the two germline ends. The CDR3 sequence is 12 residues long. Germline assignment: CDR1 SEHNR and CDR2 FQNEAQ (reference sequence). CDR3: CASSLEDIEQYF. The CDR3 bases are TGTGCCAGCAGCTTAGAGGACATCGAGCAGTACTTC.

This rearrangement joins TRBV9 to TRBJ1-1; no definite D call. With 0 bases removed from V and 4 bases from J, the gap between germline ends came to 13 bases. Germline loops: CDR1 SGDLS, CDR2 YYNGEE. The CDR3 spans 15 residues. The CDR3 DNA follows: TGTGCCAGCAGCGTAGGGGGAGCATGGGGCACTGAAGCTTTCTTT. Amino acid sequence: CASSVGGAWGTEAFF. Filled out from reference TRBV9 and TRBJ1-1, the complete variable domain reads DSGVTQTPKHLITATGQRVTLRCSPRSGDLSVYWYQQSLDQGLQFLIQYYNGEERAKGNILERFSAQQFPDLHSELNLSSLELGDSALYFCASSVGGAWGTEAFFGQGTRLTVV.

CDR3 sequence (DNA): TGTGCCAGCAGTGATCCACACCGGGACAGGGAAGAGACCCAGTACTTC. Translated: CASSDPHRDREETQYF. This rearrangement joins TRBV6-1 to TRBJ2-5; TRBD1 aligns across 9 bases. This CDR3 is 16 amino acids long. Per germline, CDR1 MNHNS and CDR2 SASEGT. Trimming cost V 3 bases and J 3 bases; bases outside gene matches: 8.

This rearrangement joins TRBV19 to TRBJ1-2; 9 bases agree with TRBD1. V lost 5 bases, J lost 2 bases, and 6 bases stayed unmatched. The V gene's germline CDR1 is LNHDA and CDR2 SQIVND (reference sequence). There are 15 residues in the CDR3. CDR3 amino acids: CASSHDRGNNYGYTF. CDR3 sequence (DNA): TGTGCCAGTAGTCACGACAGGGGGAACAACTATGGCTACACCTTC.

The chain is built from TRBV6-6 and TRBJ2-7; TRBD2 matches at 7 bases. The J segment lost 2 bases and the V segment lost 2 bases, leaving 6 bases of the junction unmatched. This CDR3 spans 15 amino acids. Germline V gene sequence: CDR1 MNHNY, CDR2 SVGAGI (reference sequence). DNA for the CDR3: TGTGCCAGCAGTTACGGGGAGGGCGGCGCCTACGAGCAGTACTTC. Its protein product is CASSYGEGGAYEQYF.

This rearrangement joins TRBV30 to TRBJ2-2; 7 nucleotides align to TRBD1. CDR1 GTSNPN and CDR2 SVGIG come from the germline V gene (reference sequence). The CDR3 runs 15 residues. Trimming at V came to 1 base and at J to 7 bases, leaving 9 bases not matched to a gene. The CDR3 DNA is TGTGCCTGGAGTGAACTCGACAGGGATTACGGGGAGCTGTTTTTT. It translates to CAWSELDRDYGELFF.

This sequence joins TRBV5-1 and TRBJ2-7; 9 positions agree with TRBD1. The CDR3 runs to 14 residues. The V and J ends lost 6 bases and 2 bases, in that order; junction bases with no gene match: 6. CDR1 and CDR2 (germline): SGHRS, YFSETQ. In DNA, the CDR3 is TGCGCCAGCAAAAGGGGACAGGGAGCCTACGAGCAGTACTTC. Translating it yields CASKRGQGAYEQYF.

The chain has TRBV7-2 and TRBJ2-3; possible D gene TRBD2, 6 bases. The CDR3 spans 17 residues. Per the germline V gene, CDR1 is SGHTA and CDR2 is FQGNSA. Trimming pared 5 bases from V and 2 bases from J, leaving 20 bases between. The CDR3: CASSLRALADITDTQYF. The CDR3 region has the DNA TGTGCCAGCAGCCTCCGCGCCTTAGCGGATATCACAGATACGCAGTATTTT.

This clone was counted once. The rearrangement joins TRBV10-2 to TRBJ1-2; unclear D gene. Trimming took 5 bases from V and 4 from J, leaving 14 bases between them. The CDR3 runs 14 residues. CDR1 WSHSY and CDR2 SAAADI come from the germline V gene. The CDR3 loop reads CASSSGQSPYGYTF. CDR3 coding DNA: TGCGCCAGCAGTTCGGGCCAGAGCCCCTATGGCTACACCTTC.

The gene calls are TRBV2 and TRBJ2-3, with 10 bases lining up with TRBD2. Germline CDR1 SNHLY, CDR2 FYNNEI. V gave up 7 bases and J gave up 5 bases; unmatched junction bases: 9. This CDR3 comprises 15 residues. DNA of the CDR3: TGTGCCAGCATGCCTAGCGGGAGCTGGGAAGATACGCAGTATTTT. Amino acid sequence: CASMPSGSWEDTQYF.

The J gene is TRBJ2-5, the V gene TRBV21-1. TRBV21-1 is a pseudogene segment. The CDR3 length is 14 residues. In DNA form, the CDR3 reads TGTGCCAGCAGCAAAAGTGAGGGGTGGGAGACCCAGTACTTC. It translates to CASSKSEGWETQYF.

This clone was recorded once. This chain joins TRBV6-6 and TRBJ2-7; 9 bases are a match to TRBD1. The CDR3 loop spans 15 amino acids. The junction had 3 bases not matched to a gene; V was cut back by 0 bases and J by 3 bases. The germline CDR1 and CDR2 sequences are MNHNY and SVGAGI (reference sequence). The CDR3 DNA sequence: TGTGCCAGCAGTTACTCGACAGGGGGAGACTACGAGCAGTACTTC. This sequence encodes CASSYSTGGDYEQYF.

This clone came up once. This sequence joins TRBV10-3 and TRBJ1-5, with a tentative D call TRBD1 (5 bases). Trimming took 1 base from V and 5 from J, leaving 12 bases between them. This CDR3 has 15 residues. CDR1 and CDR2 (germline): ENHRY, SYGVKD. In DNA, the CDR3 is TGTGCCATCAGTGAGTTTGGGCGGGGGGATCAGCCCCAGCATTTT. This codes for CAISEFGRGDQPQHF.

The J gene is TRBJ2-4, the V gene TRBV5-8; D is possibly TRBD2 (5 bases). V dropped 1 base and J dropped 9 bases, with 11 bases sitting between them. CDR1 SGHTS and CDR2 YDEGEE come from the germline V gene. This CDR3 is built from 13 residues. The CDR3 bases are TGTGCCAGCAGCTTGATCCTAGCTAGCATTCAGTACTTC. Its translation: CASSLILASIQYF.

The V call is TRBV10-3, the J call TRBJ1-1; possible D gene TRBD1, 5 bases. CDR3 length: 14 residues. CDR1 is ENHRY and CDR2 is SYGVKD in the germline V gene. V dropped 7 bases and J dropped 0 bases, with 12 bases sitting between them. The CDR3 is CAITSGPMNTEAFF. CDR3 nucleotide sequence: TGTGCCATCACCTCGGGACCGATGAACACTGAAGCTTTCTTT.

The gene calls are TRBV9 and TRBJ2-2, with D possibly TRBD1 on 5 matching bases. The CDR3 is 18 amino acids. CDR1 SGDLS and CDR2 YYNGEE come from the germline V gene. Trimming left V 1 base short and J 0 bases short, with 16 bases between. In DNA, the CDR3 is TGTGCCAGCAGCGTACAGGGCCTAGTTTCAGCGAACACCGGGGAGCTGTTTTTT. Its translation is CASSVQGLVSANTGELFF.